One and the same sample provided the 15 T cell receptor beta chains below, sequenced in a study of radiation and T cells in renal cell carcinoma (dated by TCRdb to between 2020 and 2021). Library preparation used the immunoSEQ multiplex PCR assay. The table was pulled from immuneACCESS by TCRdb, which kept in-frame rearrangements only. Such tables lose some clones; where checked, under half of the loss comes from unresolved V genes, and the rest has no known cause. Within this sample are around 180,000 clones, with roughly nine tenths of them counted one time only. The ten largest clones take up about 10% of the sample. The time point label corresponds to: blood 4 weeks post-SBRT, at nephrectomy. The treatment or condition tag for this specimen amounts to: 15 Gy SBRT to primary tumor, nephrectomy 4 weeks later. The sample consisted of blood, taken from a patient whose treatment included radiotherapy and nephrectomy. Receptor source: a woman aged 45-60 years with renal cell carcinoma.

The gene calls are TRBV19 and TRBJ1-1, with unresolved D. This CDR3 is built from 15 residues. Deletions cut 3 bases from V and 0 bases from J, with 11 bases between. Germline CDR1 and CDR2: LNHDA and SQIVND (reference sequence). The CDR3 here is CASSIADVVNTEAFF. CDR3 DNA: TGTGCCAGTAGTATTGCGGACGTAGTGAACACTGAAGCTTTCTTT.

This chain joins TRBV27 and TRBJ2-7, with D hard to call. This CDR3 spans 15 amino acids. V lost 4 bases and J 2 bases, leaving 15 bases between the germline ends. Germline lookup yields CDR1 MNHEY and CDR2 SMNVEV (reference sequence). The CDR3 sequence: CASSSFRVKAYEQYF. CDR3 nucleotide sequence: TGTGCCAGCAGTTCCTTTCGGGTGAAGGCCTACGAGCAGTACTTC.

CDR3: CASSNQGARRKDYGYTF. The CDR3 nucleotides read TGTGCCAGCAGTAACCAGGGGGCCCGGCGAAAGGACTATGGCTACACCTTC. The V call is TRBV25-1, the J call TRBJ1-2, with 8 bases lining up with TRBD1. The CDR3 is made up of 17 amino acids. V lost 5 bases to trimming and J lost 3 bases; unmatched junction nucleotides: 14. In germline, CDR1 is MGHDK, CDR2 SYGVNS.

The CDR3 nucleotides are TGTGCCAGCAGCTTAGAATCCGGACAGGGGGATGTTCAGCCCCAGCATTTT. It specifies CASSLESGQGDVQPQHF. J is TRBJ1-5 and V is TRBV7-6, with 10 bases identical to TRBD1. From germline, CDR1 is SGHVS and CDR2 FNYEAQ. The V and J ends lost 1 base and 6 bases, in that order; junction bases with no gene match: 9. The CDR3 runs to 17 residues.

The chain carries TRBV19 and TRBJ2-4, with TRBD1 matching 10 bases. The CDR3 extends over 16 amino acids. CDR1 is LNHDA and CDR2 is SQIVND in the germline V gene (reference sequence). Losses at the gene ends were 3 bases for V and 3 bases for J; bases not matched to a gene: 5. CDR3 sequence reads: CASSIGQGEVKNIQYF. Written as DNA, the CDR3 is TGTGCCAGTAGTATCGGACAGGGGGAAGTCAAAAACATTCAGTACTTC. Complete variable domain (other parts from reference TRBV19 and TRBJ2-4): DGGITQSPKYLFRKEGQNVTLSCEQNLNHDAMYWYRQDPGQGLRLIYYSQIVNDFQKGDIAEGYSVSREKKESFPLTVTSAQKNPTAFYLCASSIGQGEVKNIQYFGAGTRLSVL.

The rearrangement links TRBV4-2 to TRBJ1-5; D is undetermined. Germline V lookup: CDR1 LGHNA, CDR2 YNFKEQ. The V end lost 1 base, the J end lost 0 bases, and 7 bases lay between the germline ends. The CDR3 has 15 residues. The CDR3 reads CASSQVGSSNQPQHF. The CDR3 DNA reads TGTGCCAGCAGCCAAGTAGGCAGTAGCAATCAGCCCCAGCATTTT.

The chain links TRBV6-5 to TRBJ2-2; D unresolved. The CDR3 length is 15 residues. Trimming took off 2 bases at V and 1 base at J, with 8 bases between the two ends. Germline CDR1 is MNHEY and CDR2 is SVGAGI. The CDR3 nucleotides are TGTGCCAGCAGTTACCCGAAGGGGAACACCGGGGAGCTGTTTTTT. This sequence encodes CASSYPKGNTGELFF.

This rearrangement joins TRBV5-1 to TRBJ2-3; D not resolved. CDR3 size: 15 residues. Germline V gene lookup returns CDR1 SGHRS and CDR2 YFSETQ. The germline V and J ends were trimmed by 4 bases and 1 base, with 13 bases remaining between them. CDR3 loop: CASSPRVSGTDTQYF. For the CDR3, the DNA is TGCGCCAGCAGCCCACGAGTTTCGGGCACAGATACGCAGTATTTT.

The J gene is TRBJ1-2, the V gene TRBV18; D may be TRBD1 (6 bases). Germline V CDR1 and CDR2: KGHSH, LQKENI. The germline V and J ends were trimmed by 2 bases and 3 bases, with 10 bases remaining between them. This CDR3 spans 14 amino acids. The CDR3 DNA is TGTGCCAGCTCACCAGGGGGGGCGGACTATGGCTACACCTTC. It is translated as CASSPGGADYGYTF.

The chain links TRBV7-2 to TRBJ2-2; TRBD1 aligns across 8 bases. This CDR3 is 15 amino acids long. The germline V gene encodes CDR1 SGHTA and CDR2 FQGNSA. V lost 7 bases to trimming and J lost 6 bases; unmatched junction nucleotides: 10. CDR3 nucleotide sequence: TGTGCCAGCATTATAACCCCACAGGGGGCCGGGGAGCTGTTTTTT. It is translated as CASIITPQGAGELFF.

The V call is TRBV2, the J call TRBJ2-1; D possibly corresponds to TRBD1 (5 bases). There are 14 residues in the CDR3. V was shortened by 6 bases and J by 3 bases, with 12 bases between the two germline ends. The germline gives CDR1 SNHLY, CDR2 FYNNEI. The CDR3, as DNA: TGTGCCAGCAGCCGAGCAGGGCTCTACAATGAGCAGTTCTTC. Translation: CASSRAGLYNEQFF.

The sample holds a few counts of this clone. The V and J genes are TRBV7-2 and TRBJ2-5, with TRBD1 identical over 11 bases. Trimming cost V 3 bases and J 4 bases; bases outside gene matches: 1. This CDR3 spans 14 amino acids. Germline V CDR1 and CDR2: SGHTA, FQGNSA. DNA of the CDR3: TGTGCCAGCAGCTTGGACAGGGGGCTAGAGACCCAGTACTTC. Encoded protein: CASSLDRGLETQYF.

The CDR3 DNA reads TGTGCCAGCAGTCCATCTCAATCGCGGAGCTACACCTTC. Protein: CASSPSQSRSYTF. V and J are TRBV6-5 and TRBJ1-2; D remains ambiguous. The V gene lost 5 bases and the J gene lost 9 bases, with 16 bases spanning the gap. This CDR3 region has 13 residues. Germline V gives CDR1 MNHEY, CDR2 SVGAGI.

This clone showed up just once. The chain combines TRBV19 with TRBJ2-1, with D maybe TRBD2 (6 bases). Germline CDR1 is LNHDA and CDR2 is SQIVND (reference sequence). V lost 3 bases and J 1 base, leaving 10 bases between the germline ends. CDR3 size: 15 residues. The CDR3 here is CASSILGGSYNEQFF. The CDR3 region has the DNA TGTGCCAGTAGTATTTTGGGGGGTTCCTACAATGAGCAGTTCTTC.

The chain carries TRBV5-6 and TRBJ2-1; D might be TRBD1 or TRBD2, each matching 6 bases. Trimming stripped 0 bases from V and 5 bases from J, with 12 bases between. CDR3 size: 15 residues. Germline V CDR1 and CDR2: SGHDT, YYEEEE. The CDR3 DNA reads TGTGCCAGCAGCTTGGACAGGGAGGTCCACAATGAGCAGTTCTTC. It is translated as CASSLDREVHNEQFF.